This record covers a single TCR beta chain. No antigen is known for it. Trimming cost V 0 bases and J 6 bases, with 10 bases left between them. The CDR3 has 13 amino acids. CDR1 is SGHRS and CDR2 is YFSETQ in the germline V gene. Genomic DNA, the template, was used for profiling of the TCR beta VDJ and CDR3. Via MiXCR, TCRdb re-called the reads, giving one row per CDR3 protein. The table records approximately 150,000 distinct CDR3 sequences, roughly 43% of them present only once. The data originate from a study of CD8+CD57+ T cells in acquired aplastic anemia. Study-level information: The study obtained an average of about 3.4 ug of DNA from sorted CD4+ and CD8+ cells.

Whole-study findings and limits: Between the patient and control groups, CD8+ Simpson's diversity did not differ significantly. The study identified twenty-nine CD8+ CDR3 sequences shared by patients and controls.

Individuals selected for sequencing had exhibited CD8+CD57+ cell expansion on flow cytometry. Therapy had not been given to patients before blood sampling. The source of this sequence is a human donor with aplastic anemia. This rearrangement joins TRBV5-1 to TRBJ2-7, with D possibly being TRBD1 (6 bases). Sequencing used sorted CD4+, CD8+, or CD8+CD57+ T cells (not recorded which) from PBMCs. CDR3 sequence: CASSLGQAPEQYF. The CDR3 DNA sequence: TGCGCCAGCAGCTTGGGACAGGCGCCCGAGCAGTACTTC.